The 5 T cell receptor beta chains given below trace back to one sample, sequenced in a study of T cell responses to AZD1222 COVID-19 vaccine. Here immunoSEQ multiplex PCR was the method, and the copy in TCRdb shows in-frame clones only, minus some. The repertoire holds fewer than 200,000 clones, roughly 91% seen once, with 1.5% to 2% in the top ten. Here the sequenced sample was peripheral blood, taken on day 0 of AZD1222 vaccination. The receptors here all came from an adult in good health.

This clone was observed once. The chain links TRBV20-1 to TRBJ2-2; TRBD1 matches 11 bases. V lost 6 bases to trimming and J lost 7 bases; unmatched junction nucleotides: 10. Germline CDR1 DFQATT, CDR2 SNEGSKA (reference sequence). The CDR3 runs 15 residues. CDR3 region: CSASGDRGGGGELFF. The CDR3, as DNA: TGCAGTGCCAGTGGGGACAGGGGGGGAGGCGGGGAGCTGTTTTTT.

The genes are TRBV9 and TRBJ2-4, with D perhaps matching TRBD1 (7 bases). CDR3 length: 15 amino acids. The germline V gene has CDR1 SGDLS and CDR2 YYNGEE. V lost 0 bases and J 4 bases, leaving 11 bases between the germline ends. For the CDR3, the DNA is TGTGCCAGCAGCGTAGGCGGGACAGTGAAAAACATTCAGTACTTC. Its protein product is CASSVGGTVKNIQYF.

V usage is TRBV6-4 and J usage is TRBJ1-4; possible D gene TRBD1, 6 bases. Trimming shortened V by 3 bases and J by 3 bases, and 11 bases separated the two germline ends. The V gene's germline CDR1 is MRHNA and CDR2 SNTAGT. This CDR3 comprises 15 residues. CDR3 in amino acids: CASSETGSANEKLFF. For the CDR3, the DNA is TGTGCCAGCAGTGAAACAGGGTCGGCTAATGAAAAACTGTTTTTT.

The gene calls are TRBV6-6 and TRBJ2-1, with 9 nucleotides matching TRBD2. Germline V gene sequence: CDR1 MNHNY, CDR2 SVGAGI (reference sequence). V lost 6 bases, J lost 6 bases, and 9 bases stayed unmatched. The CDR3 consists of 15 residues. As DNA, the CDR3 is TGTGCCAGCAGCGATAGCGGGAGTTCAGGCAATGAGCAGTTCTTC. Translated, it gives CASSDSGSSGNEQFF.

CDR3 in amino acids: CASSPGQGKQATDTQYF. The CDR3 DNA is TGTGCCAGCTCACCGGGACAGGGAAAGCAGGCCACAGATACGCAGTATTTT. The rearrangement joins TRBV18 to TRBJ2-3; 9 bases align to TRBD1. The CDR3 contains 17 residues. Germline lookup yields CDR1 KGHSH and CDR2 LQKENI. J gave up 2 bases and V 3 bases, and 9 bases lay outside the gene matches.